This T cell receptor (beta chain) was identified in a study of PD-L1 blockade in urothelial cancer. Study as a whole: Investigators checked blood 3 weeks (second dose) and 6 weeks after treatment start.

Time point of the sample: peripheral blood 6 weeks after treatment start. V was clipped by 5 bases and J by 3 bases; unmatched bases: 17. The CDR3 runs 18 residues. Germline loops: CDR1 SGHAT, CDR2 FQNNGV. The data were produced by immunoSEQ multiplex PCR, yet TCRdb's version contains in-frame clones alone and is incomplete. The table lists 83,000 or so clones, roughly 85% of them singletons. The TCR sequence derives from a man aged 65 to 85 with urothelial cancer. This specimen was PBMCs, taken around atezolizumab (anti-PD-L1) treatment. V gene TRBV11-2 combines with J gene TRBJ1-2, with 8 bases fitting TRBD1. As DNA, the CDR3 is TGTGCCAGCAGCCTACCTCGGGGTCAGGGGGCGCTTGACTATGGCTACACCTTC. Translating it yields CASSLPRGQGALDYGYTF.